This TCR beta chain derives from a study of Ad26.COV2.S vaccination and SARS-CoV-2 variants. Trimming took 0 bases from V and 8 from J, leaving 13 bases between them. The germline V gene encodes CDR1 SGHNT and CDR2 YENEEA. This CDR3 region has 14 residues. Method: immunoSEQ multiplex PCR; TCRdb's copy keeps in-frame clones and lacks some. In the table there are about 320,000 clones, around four fifths of which are singletons. The treatment is: 19 received Ad26.COV2.S at low or high dose, single or two shots; several received placebo; per-sample allocation not given. Sampling happened 63 days after the first vaccine or placebo injection. Overall study results and limits: Higher spike-specific TCR breadth was found in vaccine recipients than in placebo recipients.

This clone was recorded once. As yet, its antigen is unknown. The chain links TRBV11-3 to TRBJ1-1; no clear D. The receptor's source is a person between 18 and 59 years old who received the Ad26.COV2.S COVID-19 vaccine or a placebo. The sample here was peripheral blood, taken in a trial of Ad26.COV2.S vaccine versus placebo. CDR3 sequence: CASSLDPVVREAFF. CDR3 sequence (DNA): TGTGCCAGCAGCTTAGATCCGGTGGTTCGCGAAGCTTTCTTT.